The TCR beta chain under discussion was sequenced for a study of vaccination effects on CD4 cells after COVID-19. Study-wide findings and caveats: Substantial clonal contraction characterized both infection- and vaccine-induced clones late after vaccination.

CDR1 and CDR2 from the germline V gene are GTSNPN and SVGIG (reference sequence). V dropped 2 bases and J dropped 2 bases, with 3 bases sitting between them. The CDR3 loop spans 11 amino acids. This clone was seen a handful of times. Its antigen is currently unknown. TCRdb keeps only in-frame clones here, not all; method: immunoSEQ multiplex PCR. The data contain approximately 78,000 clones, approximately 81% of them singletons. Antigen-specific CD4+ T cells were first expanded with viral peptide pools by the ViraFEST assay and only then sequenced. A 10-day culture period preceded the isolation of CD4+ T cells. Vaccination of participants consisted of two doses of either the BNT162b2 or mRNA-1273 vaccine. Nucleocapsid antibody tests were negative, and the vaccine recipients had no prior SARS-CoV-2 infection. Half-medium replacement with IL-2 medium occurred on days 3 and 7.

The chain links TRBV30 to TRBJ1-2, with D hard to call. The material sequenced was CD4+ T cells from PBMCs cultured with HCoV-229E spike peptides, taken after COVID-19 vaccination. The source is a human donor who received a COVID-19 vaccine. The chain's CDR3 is CAWSLNYGYTF. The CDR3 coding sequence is TGTGCCTGGAGTTTAAACTATGGCTACACCTTC.